Listed below are T cell receptor beta chains from one sample, sequenced in a study of shared clonotypes between healthy human individuals. TCRdb's copy holds only in-frame clones and misses some; the assay was immunoSEQ multiplex PCR. The sample carries around 2.1 million clones, nearly 97% recorded once. Sequences were obtained from naive CD4+ T cells sorted from blood. These receptors all come from a man aged 18 to 30 in good health. Both conserved end residues are part of each CDR3.

V gene | CDR3 protein
TRBV6-1 | CASSEVRGRTGELFF
TRBV10-2 | CASSEPGMNTEAFF
TRBV5-1 | CASSREAGQGPYEQYF
TRBV7-2 | CASSPGQLGGGYTF
TRBV2 | CASSGRLAGGNGETQYF
TRBV27 | CASSLSFTNEQFF
TRBV29-1 | CSVERGTEQYF
TRBV30 | CAWSVQSGYEKLFF
TRBV5-1 | CASSLFQAGSLADTQYF
TRBV5-1 | CASSLLLAGIDEQYF
TRBV7-2 | CASSLGSKSNQPQHF
TRBV9 | CASSVGDTSYEQYF
TRBV28 | CASSLSGNQPQHF
TRBV7-2 | CASSPGPSVAKNIQYF
TRBV6-1 | CASSEGRPYEQYF
TRBV5-6 | CASSRDSFEAFF
TRBV18 | CASSRGNGEKLFF